The rows below give T cell receptor beta chains drawn from one sample of a study of neurological immune-mediated disorders. Each CDR3 protein is one row after TCRdb ran MiXCR on the 5' RACE reads. The sample carries roughly 32,000 distinct CDR3 sequences, 3% to 4% recorded once. Sequenced sample: PBMCs. The receptors here all came from a man aged 25-45 years with multiple sclerosis. Each CDR3 is given with its conserved first and last residue. D genes are given only for firm matches. Expanded clones get a size class; other rows say once, few or many, or leave the size out.

abundance: many; j_gene: TRBJ1-2; d_gene: NA; v_gene: TRBV3-1; CDR3nt: TGTGCCAGCAGCCTAGGACATAAAGCTAACTATGGCTACACCTTC; CDR3aa: CASSLGHKANYGYTF
abundance: NA; j_gene: TRBJ1-5; d_gene: NA; v_gene: TRBV5-1; CDR3nt: TGCGCCAGCAGCTGGAGTTCTGGGGATCAGCCCCAGAATTTT; CDR3aa: CASSWSSGDQPQNF
abundance: many; j_gene: TRBJ2-2; d_gene: TRBD1; v_gene: TRBV12-3/TRBV12-4; CDR3nt: TGTGCCAGCACCTCAACCCGGGACAGAAACACCGGGGAGCTGTTTTTT; CDR3aa: CASTSTRDRNTGELFF
abundance: many; j_gene: TRBJ2-7; d_gene: NA; v_gene: TRBV2; CDR3nt: TGTGCCAGAACTGCCCTCGCCACAGGGAGCTACGAGCAGTACTTC; CDR3aa: CARTALATGSYEQYF
abundance: once; j_gene: TRBJ1-1; d_gene: NA; v_gene: TRBV27; CDR3nt: TGTGCCAGCAGTTTTCTCCAGCTGGGGCAGCCCACTGAAGCTTTCTTT; CDR3aa: CASSFLQLGQPTEAFF
abundance: few; j_gene: TRBJ1-5; d_gene: TRBD1; v_gene: TRBV12-3/TRBV12-4; CDR3nt: TGTGCCAGCAGTCAGGACAGGGGCCAGCCCCAGCATTTT; CDR3aa: CASSQDRGQPQHF
abundance: many; j_gene: TRBJ1-2; d_gene: TRBD1; v_gene: TRBV20-1; CDR3nt: TGCAGTGCTAGAGCTAGCGCCGGGACAGGGAAAAATGGCTACACCTTC; CDR3aa: CSARASAGTGKNGYTF
abundance: many; j_gene: TRBJ2-1; d_gene: NA; v_gene: TRBV7-9; CDR3nt: TGTGCCAGCAGCCGCCTTAACATGGTGTCCGGGGAGCAGTTCTTC; CDR3aa: CASSRLNMVSGEQFF
abundance: many; j_gene: TRBJ2-3; d_gene: TRBD2; v_gene: TRBV9; CDR3nt: TGTGCCAGCAGCGTAGAAGCGGGGCACCTCACAGATACGCAGTATTTT; CDR3aa: CASSVEAGHLTDTQYF
abundance: many; j_gene: TRBJ2-7; d_gene: NA; v_gene: TRBV12-3/TRBV12-4; CDR3nt: TGTGCCAGCAGTAGATCTCTCGTTTTGTACGAGCAGTACTTC; CDR3aa: CASSRSLVLYEQYF
abundance: many; j_gene: TRBJ1-1; d_gene: NA; v_gene: TRBV5-1; CDR3nt: TGCGCCAGCAGCTTGGAAGTGGGTTTTGACACTGAAGCTTTCTTT; CDR3aa: CASSLEVGFDTEAFF
abundance: few; j_gene: TRBJ1-1; d_gene: NA; v_gene: TRBV19; CDR3nt: TGTGCCAGTATGGGTGTCGCTGAAGCTTTCTTT; CDR3aa: CASMGVAEAFF
abundance: many; j_gene: TRBJ2-7; d_gene: TRBD1; v_gene: TRBV5-6; CDR3nt: TGTGCCAGCAGCTTGGTCGGACAGGTCTACGAGCAGTACTTC; CDR3aa: CASSLVGQVYEQYF
abundance: many; j_gene: TRBJ1-2; d_gene: NA; v_gene: TRBV20-1; CDR3nt: TGCAGTGCAGGCAATACTAACTATGGCTACACCTTC; CDR3aa: CSAGNTNYGYTF
abundance: many; j_gene: TRBJ2-3; d_gene: NA; v_gene: TRBV20-1; CDR3nt: TGCAGTGCTAACCAGCGGGCCTGGAGCACAGATACGCAGTATTTT; CDR3aa: CSANQRAWSTDTQYF
abundance: NA; j_gene: TRBJ2-7; d_gene: TRBD1; v_gene: TRBV20-1; CDR3nt: TGCAGTACCCATTCCGGCAGGGGGAACGGTGAGCAGTACTTC; CDR3aa: CSTHSGRGNGEQYF
abundance: many; j_gene: TRBJ2-5; d_gene: NA; v_gene: TRBV6-2/TRBV6-3; CDR3nt: TGTGCCAGCAGTTACGTCAGGGTATTTGGCCAAGAGACCCAGTACTTC; CDR3aa: CASSYVRVFGQETQYF
abundance: many; j_gene: TRBJ2-7; d_gene: NA; v_gene: TRBV5-1; CDR3nt: TGCGCCAGCAGCTTGGACAGAGGCTACGAGCAGTACTTC; CDR3aa: CASSLDRGYEQYF
abundance: few; j_gene: TRBJ1-1; d_gene: NA; v_gene: TRBV12-3/TRBV12-4; CDR3nt: TGTGCCAGCAGTTACAGGGAGGGCATTGAAGCTTTCTTT; CDR3aa: CASSYREGIEAFF
abundance: many; j_gene: TRBJ2-7; d_gene: NA; v_gene: TRBV20-1; CDR3nt: TGCAGTGCTAGGACAGGTTTGCCCTACGAGCAGTACTTC; CDR3aa: CSARTGLPYEQYF
abundance: many; j_gene: TRBJ2-7; d_gene: NA; v_gene: TRBV6-5; CDR3nt: TGTGCCAGCAGTTCGACGAGCCCCTACGAGCAGTACTTC; CDR3aa: CASSSTSPYEQYF
abundance: many; j_gene: TRBJ2-3; d_gene: NA; v_gene: TRBV12-3/TRBV12-4; CDR3nt: TGTGCCAGCAGTTTAGGGGGGTTCGCAGATACGCAGTATTTT; CDR3aa: CASSLGGFADTQYF
abundance: many; j_gene: TRBJ2-1; d_gene: TRBD2; v_gene: TRBV12-3/TRBV12-4; CDR3nt: TGTGCCAGCAGTTTTTCGACCGGGACTAGGGCAAGTGAGCAGTTCTTC; CDR3aa: CASSFSTGTRASEQFF
abundance: many; j_gene: TRBJ2-1; d_gene: NA; v_gene: TRBV20-1; CDR3nt: TGCAGTGCTAGGCGGGGTGCCAATGAGCAGTTCTTC; CDR3aa: CSARRGANEQFF
abundance: many; j_gene: TRBJ1-1; d_gene: TRBD1; v_gene: TRBV20-1; CDR3nt: TGCAGTGCTAGACCACCGGACAGGGAGACTGAAGCTTTCTTT; CDR3aa: CSARPPDRETEAFF
abundance: many; j_gene: TRBJ1-1; d_gene: NA; v_gene: TRBV5-1; CDR3nt: TGCGCCAGCAGCTTGGGCTCGACGGGAAAACGGGACACTGAAGCTTTCTTT; CDR3aa: CASSLGSTGKRDTEAFF
abundance: many; j_gene: TRBJ1-2; d_gene: NA; v_gene: TRBV5-5; CDR3nt: TGTGCCAGCAGTTTTCAGGGGTCCTATGGCTACACCTTC; CDR3aa: CASSFQGSYGYTF
abundance: many; j_gene: TRBJ1-4; d_gene: NA; v_gene: TRBV12-3/TRBV12-4; CDR3nt: TGTGCCAGCAGCGAGAGAGTAAAACTGTTTTTT; CDR3aa: CASSERVKLFF
abundance: many; j_gene: TRBJ2-5; d_gene: NA; v_gene: TRBV11-2; CDR3nt: TGTGCCAGCAGCTTAGTCATGGGGATTGAGACCCAGTACTTC; CDR3aa: CASSLVMGIETQYF
abundance: few; j_gene: TRBJ2-1; d_gene: NA; v_gene: TRBV6-5; CDR3nt: TGTGCCAGCAGTTACGTAGGGGACAATGAGCAGTTCTTC; CDR3aa: CASSYVGDNEQFF
abundance: many; j_gene: TRBJ2-5; d_gene: NA; v_gene: TRBV20-1; CDR3nt: TGCAGTGCTAGAGATATTCAGGGGAAGACCCAGTACTTC; CDR3aa: CSARDIQGKTQYF
abundance: many; j_gene: TRBJ1-2; d_gene: NA; v_gene: TRBV4-1; CDR3nt: TGCGCCAGCAGTCTGAATGGAGTCTCTAGCTATGGCTACACCTTC; CDR3aa: CASSLNGVSSYGYTF
abundance: many; j_gene: TRBJ2-7; d_gene: NA; v_gene: TRBV7-9; CDR3nt: TGTGCCAGCAGTGACGCACCCTCCCGATGGGGGTACGATCAGTACTTC; CDR3aa: CASSDAPSRWGYDQYF
abundance: NA; j_gene: TRBJ1-5; d_gene: NA; v_gene: TRBV20-1; CDR3nt: TGCAGTGCTAGAGATGGGGGGGGGAGCAATCAGCCCCAGCATTTT; CDR3aa: CSARDGGGSNQPQHF
abundance: many; j_gene: TRBJ2-1; d_gene: TRBD1; v_gene: TRBV5-1; CDR3nt: TGCGCCAGCAGCTTGACAGGGGCCCTAGAGCAGTTCTTC; CDR3aa: CASSLTGALEQFF
abundance: many; j_gene: TRBJ2-1; d_gene: NA; v_gene: TRBV20-1; CDR3nt: TGCAGTGCTCCGAAGACAGGTACCCAGGGTGAGCAGTTCTTC; CDR3aa: CSAPKTGTQGEQFF
abundance: many; j_gene: TRBJ2-5; d_gene: NA; v_gene: TRBV6-6; CDR3nt: TGTGCCAGCACCGAGGGGGGGATAGAGACCCAGTACTTC; CDR3aa: CASTEGGIETQYF
abundance: NA; j_gene: TRBJ2-3; d_gene: TRBD2; v_gene: TRBV12-3/TRBV12-4; CDR3nt: TGTGTCAGCAGCCGACTAGCGCACACAGATACGCAGTATTTT; CDR3aa: CVSSRLAHTDTQYF
abundance: many; j_gene: TRBJ2-6; d_gene: NA; v_gene: TRBV6-4; CDR3nt: TGTGCCAGCAGTGACGGCCCTGGGGCCAACGTCCTGACTTTC; CDR3aa: CASSDGPGANVLTF
abundance: many; j_gene: TRBJ2-1; d_gene: TRBD2; v_gene: TRBV6-6; CDR3nt: TGTGCCAGCAGTTACAGTAGCCTAGCGGGGAGGAGCTCCTACAATGAGCAGTTCTTC; CDR3aa: CASSYSSLAGRSSYNEQFF
abundance: many; j_gene: TRBJ1-2; d_gene: TRBD1; v_gene: TRBV20-1; CDR3nt: TGCAGTGCCCAAGAGGGGGCGTATGGCTACACCTTC; CDR3aa: CSAQEGAYGYTF
abundance: many; j_gene: TRBJ1-1; d_gene: NA; v_gene: TRBV7-9; CDR3nt: TGTGCCAGCAGCTTAGTAGGGGGGGGCACTGAAGCTTTCTTT; CDR3aa: CASSLVGGGTEAFF
abundance: NA; j_gene: TRBJ2-7; d_gene: NA; v_gene: TRBV6-1; CDR3nt: TGTGCCAGCAGTGAAGCGAACGGTTACGAGCAGTACTTC; CDR3aa: CASSEANGYEQYF
abundance: many; j_gene: TRBJ2-7; d_gene: NA; v_gene: TRBV10-2; CDR3nt: TGCGCCAGCAGTGCACAGACCTCCTACGAGCAGTACTTC; CDR3aa: CASSAQTSYEQYF
abundance: NA; j_gene: TRBJ2-2; d_gene: TRBD1; v_gene: TRBV9; CDR3nt: TGTGCCAGCAGCCGGACAGGGGAATACACCGGGGAGCTGTTTTTT; CDR3aa: CASSRTGEYTGELFF
abundance: many; j_gene: TRBJ2-2; d_gene: TRBD1; v_gene: TRBV5-1; CDR3nt: TGCGCCAGCAGCGGAGAGGGACAGGGGATGTTTTCCGGGGAGCTGTTTTTT; CDR3aa: CASSGEGQGMFSGELFF